This T cell receptor beta chain was found in a study of blood T cell repertoires in COVID-19. Study context: The United States, Italy and Spain supplied acute and convalescent COVID-19 samples. Sample material is recorded as cDNA or gDNA derived from T cells, B-cell-depleted T cells, or PBMCs.

This clone was detected only a few times. Study processing details: Researchers report that nucleated cell counts were estimated from reference gene primer amplification. TCRdb's copy holds only in-frame clones and misses some; the assay was immunoSEQ multiplex PCR. Clonal size and the V and J genes are those of that table, whereas D and trimming came from the DNA. The sample includes around 200,000 clones, around 87% of them seen just once. CDR1 and CDR2 from the germline V gene are SGHTA and FQGNSA. Deletions cut 3 bases from V and 4 bases from J, with 12 bases between. The CDR3 has 15 residues. The source material was peripheral blood. The V gene is TRBV7-2, the J gene TRBJ1-4, with no clear D. This TCR derives from a man aged 60-69 years who had recovered from COVID-19. The CDR3 loop is CASSFAGRDNEKLFF. CDR3 nucleotide sequence: TGTGCCAGCAGCTTTGCCGGACGGGATAATGAAAAACTGTTTTTT.